This TCR beta chain was retrieved from a study of blood T cell repertoires in COVID-19. Study context: COVID-19 samples collected from the United States, Italy and Spain covered acute and convalescent phases.

Authors' data handling: Using reference gene primer amplification, nucleated cell counts were estimated. Assay used: immunoSEQ multiplex PCR; TCRdb lists only in-frame clones, some missing. Clone size and the V and J calls come from that table; the DNA yielded D and trimming. The sample records 260,000 or so clones, roughly 80% being singletons. V shed 4 bases, J shed 8 bases, and the junction held 4 bases outside the gene matches. The CDR3 is made up of 15 amino acids. Germline V gene sequence: CDR1 SGHRS, CDR2 YFSETQ. The receptor comes from a woman aged 80 or over with COVID-19, enrolled during active disease. Sequenced: peripheral blood. The V call is TRBV5-1, the J call TRBJ2-1, with 15 bases matching TRBD2. For the CDR3, the DNA is TGCGCCAGCAGCAAAGGGACTAGCGGGAGGTATGAGCAGTTCTTC. It encodes CASSKGTSGRYEQFF.